This T cell receptor beta chain was documented in a study of T cell responses to AZD1222 COVID-19 vaccine. Whole-study results and caveats: Females made up more of the donors, who were largely white British, and clonal diversity may have come out too low. Unmutated regions of variants are reportedly targeted by nearly half of spike-specific TCRs. Only a handful of AZD1222 recipients, six or seven in all, had baseline seropositivity.

Between the trimmed V and J ends, which lost 8 bases and 0 bases, there was a span of 10 bases. This CDR3 is 12 amino acids long. CDR1 is SQVTM and CDR2 is ANQGSEA in the germline V gene. Turning to this clone: As yet, its antigen is unknown.

Here immunoSEQ multiplex PCR was the method, and the copy in TCRdb shows in-frame clones only, minus some. The data show 54,000 or so clones, approximately 90% seen once. This sequence originates from an adult in good health. This sample comprised peripheral blood, obtained on day 0 of AZD1222 vaccination. This chain links TRBV29-1 with TRBJ1-1; D is uncertain. Written as DNA, the CDR3 is TGCAGCCTCAGCGAGATGAACACTGAAGCTTTCTTT. Amino acids: CSLSEMNTEAFF.